This T cell receptor beta chain was observed in a study of neoadjuvant nivolumab and ipilimumab in lung cancer. The CDR3 length is 15 residues. Trimming removed 6 bases at V and 0 bases at J, with 11 bases between. Germline CDR1 and CDR2: MNHEY and SVGAGI. Sequencing was performed with immunoSEQ multiplex PCR; in TCRdb, only in-frame clones are kept and a portion is missing. The sample includes some 6,500 clones, less than 85% of them seen just once. The sequenced sample was tumor tissue, obtained after neoadjuvant nivolumab, alone or with ipilimumab, at or shortly before surgery. This chain joins TRBV6-5 and TRBJ1-4; D not resolved. The source of this sequence is an adult with non-small cell lung cancer. The CDR3 region has the DNA TGTGCCAGCAGGGACTCGGGGACAACTAATGAAAAACTGTTTTTT. Its translation is CASRDSGTTNEKLFF.